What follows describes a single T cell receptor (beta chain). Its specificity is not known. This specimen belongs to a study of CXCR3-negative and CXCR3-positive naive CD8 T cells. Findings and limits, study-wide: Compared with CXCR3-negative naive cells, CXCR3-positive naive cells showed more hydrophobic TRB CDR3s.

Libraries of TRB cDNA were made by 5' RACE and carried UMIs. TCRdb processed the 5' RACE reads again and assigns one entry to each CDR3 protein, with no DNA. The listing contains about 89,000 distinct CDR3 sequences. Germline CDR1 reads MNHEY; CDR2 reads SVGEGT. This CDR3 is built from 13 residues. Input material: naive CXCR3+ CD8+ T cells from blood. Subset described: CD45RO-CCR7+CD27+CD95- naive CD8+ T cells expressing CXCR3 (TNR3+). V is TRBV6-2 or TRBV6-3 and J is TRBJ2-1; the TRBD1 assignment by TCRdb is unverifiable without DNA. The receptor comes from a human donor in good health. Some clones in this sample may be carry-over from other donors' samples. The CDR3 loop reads CASRRQEDNEQFF.